Listed below are T cell receptor beta chains from one sample, sequenced in a study of regulatory T cells in long-lasting Graves disease. TCRdb called the multiplex PCR reads again in MiXCR, with one record for every CDR3 protein. Among around 300,000 distinct CDR3 sequences listed, 22% were seen once. This material consisted of peripheral blood mononuclear cells (PBMCs), taken when the disease was refractory, from a patient treated with antithyroid drugs. The receptors come from a female donor with Graves disease. CDR3s include the opening cysteine and the closing phenylalanine or tryptophan. A D gene is named only where the DNA matches it firmly. Only some rows state a clone size, as once, few, many or a class for expanded clones.

d_gene: NA
abundance: NA
v_gene: TRBV6-2/TRBV6-3
j_gene: TRBJ2-5
CDR3aa: CASSRETVIQETQYF
CDR3nt: TGTGCCAGCAGTAGGGAGACAGTAATTCAAGAGACCCAGTACTTC

d_gene: NA
abundance: many
v_gene: TRBV6-6
j_gene: TRBJ2-5
CDR3aa: CASSYSREETQYF
CDR3nt: TGTGCCAGCAGTTACTCGAGAGAAGAGACCCAGTACTTC

d_gene: NA
abundance: once
v_gene: TRBV28
j_gene: TRBJ1-3
CDR3aa: CASSPPGGGVDTIYF
CDR3nt: TGTGCCAGCAGTCCTCCGGGGGGGGGGGTGGACACCATATATTTT

d_gene: NA
abundance: few
v_gene: TRBV15
j_gene: TRBJ2-5
CDR3aa: CATRALGPAQETQYF
CDR3nt: TGTGCCACCAGGGCCCTGGGACCGGCCCAAGAGACCCAGTACTTC

d_gene: TRBD1
abundance: many
v_gene: TRBV11-2
j_gene: TRBJ2-7
CDR3aa: CASSQDRGRSEQYF
CDR3nt: TGTGCCAGCAGCCAGGACAGGGGGCGAAGCGAGCAGTACTTC

d_gene: NA
abundance: few
v_gene: TRBV29-1
j_gene: TRBJ1-4
CDR3aa: CSVASSGIKEKLFF
CDR3nt: TGCAGCGTTGCCTCTTCAGGGATAAAAGAAAAACTGTTTTTT

d_gene: NA
abundance: few
v_gene: TRBV7-3
j_gene: TRBJ1-4
CDR3aa: CASSLTPPVRMREKLFF
CDR3nt: TGTGCCAGCAGCTTAACCCCTCCTGTCAGAATGAGGGAAAAACTGTTTTTT

d_gene: TRBD2
abundance: NA
v_gene: TRBV6-2/TRBV6-3
j_gene: TRBJ2-5
CDR3aa: CASSYVKLAGLETQYF
CDR3nt: TGTGCCAGCAGTTACGTGAAACTAGCGGGATTAGAGACCCAGTACTTC

d_gene: TRBD1
abundance: many
v_gene: TRBV12-3/TRBV12-4
j_gene: TRBJ2-7
CDR3aa: CASSLGQGEQYF
CDR3nt: TGTGCCAGCAGCCTAGGACAGGGGGAGCAGTACTTC

d_gene: NA
abundance: NA
v_gene: TRBV6-1
j_gene: TRBJ1-2
CDR3aa: CASRADRSMGYTF
CDR3nt: TGTGCCAGCAGGGCCGACAGATCTATGGGCTACACCTTC

d_gene: NA
abundance: many
v_gene: TRBV6-5
j_gene: TRBJ2-7
CDR3aa: CASSYRRQPFSYEQYF
CDR3nt: TGTGCCAGCAGTTATAGGAGGCAGCCATTCTCCTACGAGCAGTACTTC

d_gene: NA
abundance: many
v_gene: TRBV28
j_gene: TRBJ2-7
CDR3aa: CASTSPNYEQYF
CDR3nt: TGTGCCAGCACAAGTCCTAACTACGAGCAGTACTTC

d_gene: TRBD1
abundance: NA
v_gene: TRBV6-1
j_gene: TRBJ2-6
CDR3aa: CASSAARGSRSGANVLTF
CDR3nt: TGTGCCAGCAGTGCGGCCAGGGGGTCGCGGTCTGGGGCCAACGTCCTGACTTTC

d_gene: TRBD1
abundance: NA
v_gene: TRBV6-1
j_gene: TRBJ1-6
CDR3aa: CASSQQGAFNSPLHF
CDR3nt: TGTGCCAGCAGTCAACAGGGGGCCTTTAATTCACCCCTCCACTTT

d_gene: TRBD2
abundance: once
v_gene: TRBV18
j_gene: TRBJ2-5
CDR3aa: CASSRLAGAETQYF
CDR3nt: TGTGCCAGCTCACGGCTAGCGGGAGCAGAGACCCAGTACTTC

d_gene: TRBD2
abundance: few
v_gene: TRBV6-1
j_gene: TRBJ2-5
CDR3aa: CASRLTSGRLETQYF
CDR3nt: TGTGCCAGCAGACTGACTAGCGGGAGATTGGAGACCCAGTACTTC

d_gene: NA
abundance: few
v_gene: TRBV4-3
j_gene: TRBJ1-2
CDR3aa: CASSRASQHYGYTF
CDR3nt: TGCGCCAGCAGCCGAGCCTCCCAGCACTATGGCTACACCTTC

d_gene: TRBD1
abundance: few
v_gene: TRBV2
j_gene: TRBJ2-7
CDR3aa: CASSRTGGLDEQYF
CDR3nt: TGTGCCAGCAGCAGGACAGGGGGATTGGACGAGCAGTACTTC